This TCR beta chain was observed in a study of shared clonotypes between healthy human individuals. Here immunoSEQ multiplex PCR was the method, and the copy in TCRdb shows in-frame clones only, minus some. The sample consists of fewer than 550,000 clones, roughly 79% of them appearing once. The CDR3 covers 12 residues. J was trimmed by 12 bases and V by 5 bases; bases with no gene match: 6. Germline CDR1 and CDR2: LNHDA and SQIVND (reference sequence). Caucasian adults living in Nashville, Tennessee, provided all samples. J is TRBJ2-1 and V is TRBV19, with 8 positions matching TRBD1. The sequence was obtained from a woman between 35 and 50 years old in good health. Some clones in this sample may be carry-over from other donors' samples. The sample was PBMCs. CDR3 sequence (DNA): TGTGCCAGTAGTGGACAGGGCTTGGTGCAGTTCTTC. Protein product: CASSGQGLVQFF.